This T cell receptor beta chain derives from a study of OX40 agonist ivuxolimab in advanced cancers. Overall study: In this trial design, patients received ivuxolimab intravenously at 0.01 to 10 mg/kg every 2 weeks.

In the case of this clone: The antigen is not known.

Germline values: CDR1 SGHTA, CDR2 FQGNSA. The CDR3 is 13 amino acids. V gave up 6 bases and J gave up 5 bases, with 13 bases separating them. Method: immunoSEQ multiplex PCR; TCRdb's copy keeps in-frame clones and lacks some. Of roughly 90,000 clones in the sample, approximately 91% were seen once. Sampled blood was obtained at baseline, cycle 4 day 1, and cycle 7 day 1. Overall study findings and caveats: Patients who responded partially at 0.1-3.0 mg/kg showed clonal expansion ranking among the lowest.

This chain connects TRBV7-2 to TRBJ2-5, with a possible D match to TRBD1 (5 bases). This receptor was taken from an adult with an advanced solid tumor such as melanoma, head and neck, liver or kidney cancer. The specimen comprised CD4+ or CD8+ T cells sorted from blood, sampled in a trial of the OX40 agonist ivuxolimab. CDR3 nucleotide sequence: TGTGCCAGCAGAGCAGGGTTTGGGGAGACCCAGTACTTC. Amino acid sequence: CASRAGFGETQYF.